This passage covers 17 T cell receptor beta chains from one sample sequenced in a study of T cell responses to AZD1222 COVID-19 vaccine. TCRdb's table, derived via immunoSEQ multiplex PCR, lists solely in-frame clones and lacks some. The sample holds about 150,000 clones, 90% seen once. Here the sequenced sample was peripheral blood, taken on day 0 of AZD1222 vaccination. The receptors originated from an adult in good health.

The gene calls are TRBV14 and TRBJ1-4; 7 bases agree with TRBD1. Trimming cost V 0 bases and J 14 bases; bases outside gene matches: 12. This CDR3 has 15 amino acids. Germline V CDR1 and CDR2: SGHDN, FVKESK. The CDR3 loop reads CASSQEDRPISGLFF. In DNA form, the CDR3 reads TGTGCCAGCAGCCAAGAGGACAGGCCAATATCGGGGCTGTTTTTT.

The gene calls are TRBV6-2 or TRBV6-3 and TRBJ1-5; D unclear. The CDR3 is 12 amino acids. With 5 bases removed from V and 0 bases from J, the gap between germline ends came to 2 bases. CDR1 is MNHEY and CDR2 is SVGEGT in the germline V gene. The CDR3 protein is CASSHSNQPQHF. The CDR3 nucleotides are TGTGCCAGCAGTCATAGCAATCAGCCCCAGCATTTT.

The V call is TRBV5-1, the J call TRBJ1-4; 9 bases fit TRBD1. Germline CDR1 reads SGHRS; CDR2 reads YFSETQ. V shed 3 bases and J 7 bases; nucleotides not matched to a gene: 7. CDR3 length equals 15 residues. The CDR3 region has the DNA TGCGCCAGCAGCTATGGGGGACAGGGCTTTGAAAAACTGTTTTTT. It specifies CASSYGGQGFEKLFF.

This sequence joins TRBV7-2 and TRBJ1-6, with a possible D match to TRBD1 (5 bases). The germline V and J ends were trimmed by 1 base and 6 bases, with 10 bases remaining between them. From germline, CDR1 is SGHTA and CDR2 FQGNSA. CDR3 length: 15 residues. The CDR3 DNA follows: TGTGCCAGCAGCTTAGATGGGGGTGCTAATTCACCCCTCCACTTT. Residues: CASSLDGGANSPLHF. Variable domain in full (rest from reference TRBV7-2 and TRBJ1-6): GAGVSQSPSNKVTEKGKDVELRCDPISGHTALYWYRQSLGQGLEFLIYFQGNSAPDKSGLPSDRFSAERTGGSVSTLTIQRTQQEDSAVYLCASSLDGGANSPLHFGNGTRLTVT.

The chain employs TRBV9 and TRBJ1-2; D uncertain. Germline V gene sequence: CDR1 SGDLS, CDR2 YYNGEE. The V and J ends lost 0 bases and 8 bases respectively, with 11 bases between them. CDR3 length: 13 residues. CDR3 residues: CASSVDEGEGYTF. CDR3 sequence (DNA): TGTGCCAGCAGCGTAGATGAGGGTGAAGGCTACACCTTC.

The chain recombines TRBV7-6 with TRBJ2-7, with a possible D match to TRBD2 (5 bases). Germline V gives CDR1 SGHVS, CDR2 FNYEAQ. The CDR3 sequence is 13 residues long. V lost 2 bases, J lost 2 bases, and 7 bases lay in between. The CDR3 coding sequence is TGTGCCAGCAGCTTACTAGCCACCTACGAGCAGTACTTC. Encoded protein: CASSLLATYEQYF. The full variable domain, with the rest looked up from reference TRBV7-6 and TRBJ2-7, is GAGVSQSPRYKVTKRGQDVALRCDPISGHVSLYWYRQALGQGPEFLTYFNYEAQQDKSGLPNDRFSAERPEGSISTLTIQRTEQRDSAMYRCASSLLATYEQYFGPGTRLTVT.

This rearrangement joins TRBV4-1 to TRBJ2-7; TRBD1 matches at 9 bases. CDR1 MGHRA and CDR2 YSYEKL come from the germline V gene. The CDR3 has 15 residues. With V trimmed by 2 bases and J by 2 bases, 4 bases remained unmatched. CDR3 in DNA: TGCGCCAGCAGCCAACCGGGACAGGGACCCTACGAGCAGTACTTC. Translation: CASSQPGQGPYEQYF.

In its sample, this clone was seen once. The CDR3 is CATSDFSTDTTDTQYF. As DNA, the CDR3 is TGTGCCACCAGTGATTTTTCCACCGACACAACAGATACGCAGTATTTT. V is TRBV24-1 and J is TRBJ2-3; unclear D gene. The germline gives CDR1 KGHDR, CDR2 SFDVKD. CDR3 size: 16 residues. Trimming shortened V by 1 base and J by 3 bases, and 13 bases separated the two germline ends.

In DNA, the CDR3 is TGTGCCAGTAGTAGGGAGGGAGGGCCGACCGGGGAGCTGTTTTTT. Protein: CASSREGGPTGELFF. The V gene is TRBV19, the J gene TRBJ2-2, with 7 bases fitting TRBD2. The CDR3 is 15 residues long. The germline CDR1 and CDR2 sequences are LNHDA and SQIVND (reference sequence). The J segment lost 5 bases and the V segment lost 4 bases, leaving 7 bases of the junction unmatched.

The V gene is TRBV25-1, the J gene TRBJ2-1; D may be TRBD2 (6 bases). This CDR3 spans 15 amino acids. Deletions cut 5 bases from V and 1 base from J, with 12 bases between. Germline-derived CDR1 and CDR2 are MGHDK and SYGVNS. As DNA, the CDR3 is TGTGCCAGCAGTTGGTCTAGCGATTCCTACAATGAGCAGTTCTTC. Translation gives CASSWSSDSYNEQFF.

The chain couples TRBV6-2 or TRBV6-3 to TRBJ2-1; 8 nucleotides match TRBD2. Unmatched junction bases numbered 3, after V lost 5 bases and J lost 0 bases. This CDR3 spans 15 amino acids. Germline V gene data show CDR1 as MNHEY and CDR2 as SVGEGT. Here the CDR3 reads CASSQTSDSYNEQFF. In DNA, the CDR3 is TGTGCCAGCAGTCAGACTAGCGACTCCTACAATGAGCAGTTCTTC.

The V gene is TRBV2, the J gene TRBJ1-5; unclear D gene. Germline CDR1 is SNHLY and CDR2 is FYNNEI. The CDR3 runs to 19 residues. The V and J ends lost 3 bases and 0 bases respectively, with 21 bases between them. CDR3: CASSDDSVASLYSNQPQHF. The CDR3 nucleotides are TGTGCCAGCAGTGACGATAGCGTGGCCAGCCTCTATAGCAATCAGCCCCAGCATTTT.

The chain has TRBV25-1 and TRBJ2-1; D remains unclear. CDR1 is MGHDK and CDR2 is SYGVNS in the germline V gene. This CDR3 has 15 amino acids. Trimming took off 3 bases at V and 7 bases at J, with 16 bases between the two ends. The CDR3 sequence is CASSDPRTIKNEQFF. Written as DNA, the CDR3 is TGTGCCAGCAGTGACCCCAGGACCATTAAGAATGAGCAGTTCTTC.

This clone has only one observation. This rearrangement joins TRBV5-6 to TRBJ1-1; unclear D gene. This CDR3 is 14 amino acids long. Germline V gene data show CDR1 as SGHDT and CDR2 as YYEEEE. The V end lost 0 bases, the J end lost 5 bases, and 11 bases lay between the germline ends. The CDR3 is CASSLGPLGTEAFF. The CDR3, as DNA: TGTGCCAGCAGCTTGGGGCCCCTGGGGACTGAAGCTTTCTTT.

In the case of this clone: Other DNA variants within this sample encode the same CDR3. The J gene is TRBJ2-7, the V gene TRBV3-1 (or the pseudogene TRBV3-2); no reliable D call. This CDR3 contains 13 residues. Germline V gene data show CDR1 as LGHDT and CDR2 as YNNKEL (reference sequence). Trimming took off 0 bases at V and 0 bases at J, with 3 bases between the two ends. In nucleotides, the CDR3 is TGTGCCAGCAGCCAAGACAGCTCCTACGAGCAGTACTTC. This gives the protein CASSQDSSYEQYF.

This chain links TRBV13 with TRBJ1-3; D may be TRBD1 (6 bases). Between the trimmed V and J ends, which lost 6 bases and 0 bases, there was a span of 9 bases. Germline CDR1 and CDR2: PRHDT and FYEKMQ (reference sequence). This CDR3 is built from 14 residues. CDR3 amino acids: CASSRGASGNTIYF. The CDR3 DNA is TGTGCCAGCAGTCGGGGGGCCTCTGGAAACACCATATATTTT.

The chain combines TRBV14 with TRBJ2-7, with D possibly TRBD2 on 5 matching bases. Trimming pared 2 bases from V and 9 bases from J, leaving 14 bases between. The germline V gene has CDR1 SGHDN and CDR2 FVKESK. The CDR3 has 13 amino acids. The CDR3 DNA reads TGTGCCAGCAGCCAAAGACTTGCGGCGGGGCAGTACTTC. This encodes CASSQRLAAGQYF.